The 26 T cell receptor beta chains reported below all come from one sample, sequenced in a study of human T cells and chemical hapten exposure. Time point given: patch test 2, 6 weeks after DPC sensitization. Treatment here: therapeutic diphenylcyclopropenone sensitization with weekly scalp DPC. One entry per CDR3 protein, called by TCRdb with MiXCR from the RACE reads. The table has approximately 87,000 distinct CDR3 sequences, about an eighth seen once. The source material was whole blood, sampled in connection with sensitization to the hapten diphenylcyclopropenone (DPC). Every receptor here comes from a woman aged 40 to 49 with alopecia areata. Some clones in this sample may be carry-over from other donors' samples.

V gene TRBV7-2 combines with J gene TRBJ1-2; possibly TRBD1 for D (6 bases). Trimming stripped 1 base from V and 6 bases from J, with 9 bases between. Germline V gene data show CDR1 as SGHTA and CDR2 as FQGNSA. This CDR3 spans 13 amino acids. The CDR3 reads CASSLVGGDGYTF. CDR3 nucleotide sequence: TGTGCCAGCAGCTTAGTAGGGGGTGATGGCTACACCTTC.

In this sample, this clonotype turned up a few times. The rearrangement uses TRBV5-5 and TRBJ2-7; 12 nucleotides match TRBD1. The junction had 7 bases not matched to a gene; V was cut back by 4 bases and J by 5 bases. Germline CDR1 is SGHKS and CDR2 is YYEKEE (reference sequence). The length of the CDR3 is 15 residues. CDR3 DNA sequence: TGTGCCAGCAGCCAGGGACAGGGGGCGAACCACGAGCAGTACTTC. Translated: CASSQGQGANHEQYF.

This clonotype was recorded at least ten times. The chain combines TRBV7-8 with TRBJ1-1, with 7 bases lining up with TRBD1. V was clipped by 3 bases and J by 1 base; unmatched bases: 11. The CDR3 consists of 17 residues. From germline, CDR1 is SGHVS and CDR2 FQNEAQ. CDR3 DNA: TGTGCCAGCAGCTTCCGAACTCCGACAGGGCAGAACACTGAAGCTTTCTTT. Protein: CASSFRTPTGQNTEAFF.

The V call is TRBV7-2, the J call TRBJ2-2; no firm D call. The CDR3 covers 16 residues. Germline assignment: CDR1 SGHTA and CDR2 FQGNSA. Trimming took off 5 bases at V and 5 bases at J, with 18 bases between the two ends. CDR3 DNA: TGTGCCAGCAGCCAAACTGCTCAAACGTGGACCGGGGAGCTGTTTTTT. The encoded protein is CASSQTAQTWTGELFF.

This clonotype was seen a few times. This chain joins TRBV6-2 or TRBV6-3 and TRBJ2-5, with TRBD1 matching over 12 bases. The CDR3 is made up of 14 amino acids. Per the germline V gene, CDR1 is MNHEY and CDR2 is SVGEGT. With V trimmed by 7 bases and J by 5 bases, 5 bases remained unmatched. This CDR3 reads CASKGQGAMETQYF. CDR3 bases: TGTGCCAGCAAGGGACAGGGGGCGATGGAGACCCAGTACTTC.

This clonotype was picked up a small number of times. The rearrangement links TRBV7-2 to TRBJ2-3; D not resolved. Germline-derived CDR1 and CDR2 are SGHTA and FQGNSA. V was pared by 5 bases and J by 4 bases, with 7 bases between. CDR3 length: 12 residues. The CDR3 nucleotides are TGTGCCAGCAGCCCGCAATCAGATACGCAGTATTTT. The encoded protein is CASSPQSDTQYF.

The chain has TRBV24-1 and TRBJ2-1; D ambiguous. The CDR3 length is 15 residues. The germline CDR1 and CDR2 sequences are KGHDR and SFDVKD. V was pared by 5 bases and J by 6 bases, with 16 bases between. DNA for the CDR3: TGTGCCACCAGTGTTAGGGCAGTAGCCAGCAATGAGCAGTTCTTC. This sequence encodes CATSVRAVASNEQFF.

For the CDR3, the DNA is TGTGCCAGCAGCCAGGGGAATCGCAATCAGCCCCAGCATTTT. Its translation: CASSQGNRNQPQHF. The chain carries TRBV3-1 and TRBJ1-5; no reliable D call. V was clipped by 3 bases and J by 2 bases, with 8 bases between them. Germline CDR1 and CDR2: LGHDT and YNNKEL (reference sequence). This CDR3 is built from 14 residues.

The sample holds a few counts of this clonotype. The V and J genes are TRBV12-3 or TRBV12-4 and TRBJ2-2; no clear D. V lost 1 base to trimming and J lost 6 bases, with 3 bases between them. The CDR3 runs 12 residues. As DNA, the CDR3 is TGTGCCAGCAGTTTAGGGGCCGGGGAGCTGTTTTTT. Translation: CASSLGAGELFF.

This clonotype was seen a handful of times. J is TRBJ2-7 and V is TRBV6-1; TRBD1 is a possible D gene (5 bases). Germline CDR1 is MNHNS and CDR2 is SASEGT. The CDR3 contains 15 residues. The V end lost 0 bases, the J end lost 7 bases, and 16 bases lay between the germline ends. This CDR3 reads CASSEAVAGITEQYF. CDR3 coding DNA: TGTGCCAGCAGTGAAGCTGTCGCAGGGATTACGGAGCAGTACTTC.

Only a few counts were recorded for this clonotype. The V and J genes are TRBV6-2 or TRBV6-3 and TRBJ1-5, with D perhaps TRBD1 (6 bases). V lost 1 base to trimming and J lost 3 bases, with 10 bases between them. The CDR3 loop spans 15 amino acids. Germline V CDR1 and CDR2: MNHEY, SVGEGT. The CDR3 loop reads CASSYLGGNNQPQHF. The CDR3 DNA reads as TGTGCCAGCAGTTACTTAGGGGGAAACAATCAGCCCCAGCATTTT.

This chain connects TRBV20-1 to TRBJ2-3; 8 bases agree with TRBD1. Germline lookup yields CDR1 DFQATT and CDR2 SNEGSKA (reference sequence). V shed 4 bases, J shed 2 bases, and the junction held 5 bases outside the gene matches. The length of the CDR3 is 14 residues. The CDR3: CSANDRGYTDTQYF. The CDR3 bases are TGCAGTGCTAACGACAGGGGATACACAGATACGCAGTATTTT.

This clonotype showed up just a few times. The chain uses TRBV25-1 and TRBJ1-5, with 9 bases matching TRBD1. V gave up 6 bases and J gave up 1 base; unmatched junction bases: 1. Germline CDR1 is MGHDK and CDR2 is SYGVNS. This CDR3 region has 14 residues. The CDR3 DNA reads TGTGCCAGCAGGGGACAGGGCAGCAATCAGCCCCAGCATTTT. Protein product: CASRGQGSNQPQHF.

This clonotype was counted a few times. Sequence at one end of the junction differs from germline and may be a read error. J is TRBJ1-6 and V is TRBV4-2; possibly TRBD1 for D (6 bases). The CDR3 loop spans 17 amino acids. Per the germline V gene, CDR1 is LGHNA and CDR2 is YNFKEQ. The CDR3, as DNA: TGTGTCAGCAGCCAAGGTGGGGGGGCGAGGAATAATTCACCCCTCCACTTT. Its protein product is CVSSQGGGARNNSPLHF.

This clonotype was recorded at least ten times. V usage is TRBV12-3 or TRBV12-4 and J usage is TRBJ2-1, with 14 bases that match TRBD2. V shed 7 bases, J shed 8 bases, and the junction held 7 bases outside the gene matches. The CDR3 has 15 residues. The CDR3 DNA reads TGTGCCAGCACCCATCGACTAGCGGGGGGGGATGAGCAGTTCTTC. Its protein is CASTHRLAGGDEQFF.

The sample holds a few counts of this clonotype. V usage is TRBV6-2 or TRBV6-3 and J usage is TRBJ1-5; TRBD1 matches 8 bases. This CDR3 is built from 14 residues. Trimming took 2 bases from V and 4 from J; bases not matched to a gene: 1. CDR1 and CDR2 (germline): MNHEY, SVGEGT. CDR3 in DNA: TGTGCCAGCAGTTACGACAGGGGAAATCAGCCCCAGCATTTT. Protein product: CASSYDRGNQPQHF.

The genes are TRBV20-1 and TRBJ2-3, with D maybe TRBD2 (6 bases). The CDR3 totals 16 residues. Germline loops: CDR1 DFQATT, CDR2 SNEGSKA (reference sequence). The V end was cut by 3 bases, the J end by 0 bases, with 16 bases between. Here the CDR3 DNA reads TGCAGTGCTAGCGCCACTCTTAGCGGTAGCACAGATACGCAGTATTTT. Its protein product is CSASATLSGSTDTQYF.

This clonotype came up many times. The CDR3 coding sequence is TGTGCCAGCAGCGGAGTAGGAAACACCATATATTTT. Translating gives CASSGVGNTIYF. The rearrangement links TRBV9 to TRBJ1-3, with D hard to call. The CDR3 has 12 residues. CDR1 and CDR2 from the germline V gene are SGDLS and YYNGEE. Trimming cost V 3 bases and J 4 bases, with 5 bases left between them.

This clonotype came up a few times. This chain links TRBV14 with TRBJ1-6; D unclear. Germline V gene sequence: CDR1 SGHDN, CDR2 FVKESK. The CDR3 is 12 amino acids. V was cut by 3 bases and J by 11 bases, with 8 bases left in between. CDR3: CASSQGRTPLHF. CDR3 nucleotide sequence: TGTGCCAGCAGCCAGGGGAGGACACCCCTCCACTTT.

As DNA, the CDR3 is TGCAGCGTTGGAGGGGGAATGAACACTGAAGCTTTCTTT. This gives the protein CSVGGGMNTEAFF. The rearrangement uses TRBV29-1 and TRBJ1-1; tentative D call: TRBD1 (6 bases). This CDR3 region has 13 residues. V lost 4 bases and J lost 0, with 9 bases in between. CDR1 SQVTM and CDR2 ANQGSEA come from the germline V gene.

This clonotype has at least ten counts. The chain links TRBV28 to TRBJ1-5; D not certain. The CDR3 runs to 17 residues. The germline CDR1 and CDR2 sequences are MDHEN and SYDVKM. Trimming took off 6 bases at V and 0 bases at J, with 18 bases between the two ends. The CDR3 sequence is CASSTLELRYSNQPQHF. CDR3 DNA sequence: TGTGCCAGCAGCACTCTCGAGCTACGCTATAGCAATCAGCCCCAGCATTTT.

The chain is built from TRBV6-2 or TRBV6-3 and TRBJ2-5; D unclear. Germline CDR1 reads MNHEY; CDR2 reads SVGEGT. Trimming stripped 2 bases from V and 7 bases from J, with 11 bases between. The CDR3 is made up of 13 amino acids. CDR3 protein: CASSYSLLGTQYF. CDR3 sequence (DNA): TGTGCCAGCAGTTACAGTCTTTTAGGGACCCAGTACTTC.

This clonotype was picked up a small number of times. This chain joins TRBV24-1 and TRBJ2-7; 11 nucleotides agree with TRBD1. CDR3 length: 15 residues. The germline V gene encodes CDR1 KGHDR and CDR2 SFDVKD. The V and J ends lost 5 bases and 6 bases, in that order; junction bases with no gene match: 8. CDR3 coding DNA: TGTGCCACCAGTGGCGTCGGACAGGGGGCTGGCGAGCAGTACTTC. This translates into CATSGVGQGAGEQYF.

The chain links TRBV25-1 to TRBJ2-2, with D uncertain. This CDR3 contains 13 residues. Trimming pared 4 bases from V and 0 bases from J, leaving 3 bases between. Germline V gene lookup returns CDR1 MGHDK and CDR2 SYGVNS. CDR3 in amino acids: CASSVTNTGELFF. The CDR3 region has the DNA TGTGCCAGCAGTGTCACGAACACCGGGGAGCTGTTTTTT. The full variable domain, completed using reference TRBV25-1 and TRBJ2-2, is EADIYQTPRYLVIGTGKKITLECSQTMGHDKMYWYQQDPGMELHLIHYSYGVNSTEKGDLSSESTVSRIRTEHFPLTLESARPSHTSQYLCASSVTNTGELFFGEGSRLTVL.

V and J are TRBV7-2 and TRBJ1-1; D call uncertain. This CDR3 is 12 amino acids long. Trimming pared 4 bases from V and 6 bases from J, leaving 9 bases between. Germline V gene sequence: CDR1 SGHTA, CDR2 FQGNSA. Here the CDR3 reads CASSSREAEAFF. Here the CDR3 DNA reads TGTGCCAGCAGCTCGAGGGAGGCTGAAGCTTTCTTT.

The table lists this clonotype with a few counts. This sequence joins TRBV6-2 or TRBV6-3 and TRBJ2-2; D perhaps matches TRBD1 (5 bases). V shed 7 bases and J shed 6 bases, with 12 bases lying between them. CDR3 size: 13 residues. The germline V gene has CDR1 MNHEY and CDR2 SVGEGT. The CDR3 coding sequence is TGTGCCAGCACGTCGTCCAGGGCCGGGGAGCTGTTTTTT. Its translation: CASTSSRAGELFF.